This TCR beta chain was sequenced during a study of OX40 agonist ivuxolimab in advanced cancers. Generated by immunoSEQ multiplex PCR, the TCRdb table keeps only in-frame clones and is missing some. This table holds roughly 49,000 clones, less than 90% found once. The V segment lost 5 bases and the J segment 6 bases; nucleotides outside the gene matches: 6. In germline, CDR1 is SGHRS, CDR2 YFSETQ. This CDR3 is 13 amino acids long. Note on this clone: Its antigen is undetermined.

Blood got drawn at baseline, again on cycle 4 day 1, and then on cycle 7 day 1. Study-level points and caveats: Clonal expansion was seen in CD4+ and CD8+ blood T cells by week 6 at 0.1 to 3.0 mg/kg.

The starting material was CD4+ or CD8+ T cells sorted from blood, obtained in a trial of the OX40 agonist ivuxolimab. The chain links TRBV5-1 to TRBJ1-2; 8 bases are a match to TRBD1. The sequence derives from an adult with an advanced solid tumor such as melanoma, head and neck, liver or kidney cancer. In DNA, the CDR3 is TGCGCCAGCAGTTCTGGACAGGGCCATGGCTACACCTTC. Amino acid sequence: CASSSGQGHGYTF.